This record looks at one T cell receptor (beta chain) sequence and its context. Its specificity is unknown. The record originates from a study of radiotherapy plus CTLA-4 blockade in lung cancer. Study-wide background: Roughly 17% of patients responded objectively, and roughly 30% achieved disease control.

The CDR3 has 16 amino acids. V lost 0 bases and J lost 5, with 16 bases in between. Germline V lookup: CDR1 MGHRA, CDR2 YSYEKL. Repertoires were generated with immunoSEQ multiplex PCR, while TCRdb's copy carries only in-frame clones and drops some. Here the sample spans about 59,000 clones, roughly four fifths being singletons. Ipilimumab CTLA-4 blockade and focal radiation were given to patients with chemo-refractory metastatic non-small-cell lung cancer. Study-wide findings and caveats: Expansion in blood of tumor-derived TCR clones was seen after radiotherapy plus ipilimumab. Together with interferon-beta, which increased in serum after radiation, early dynamic changes in blood T cell clones were reportedly the best predictors of response.

The source is a human donor with non-small cell lung cancer whose response to radiotherapy plus ipilimumab could not be evaluated. This rearrangement joins TRBV4-1 to TRBJ1-1; D remains ambiguous. The starting material was peripheral blood, obtained from a patient treated with radiotherapy plus ipilimumab. The CDR3 spells CASSQDYSGRRTEAFF. DNA of the CDR3: TGCGCCAGCAGCCAAGATTACTCCGGCAGGCGAACTGAAGCTTTCTTT.